A selection of T cell receptor beta chains follows, all from one sample in a study of shared T cell receptors in the human thymus. The data were produced by immunoSEQ multiplex PCR, yet TCRdb's version contains in-frame clones alone and is incomplete. Of about 660,000 clones in the sample, 88% are singletons; the top ten hold about 0.01%. The sample was also reused in another study, on human thymus T cells.

The material sequenced was thymocytes. The receptors here all came from a boy less than two years old with a congenital heart defect. CDR3s include the opening cysteine and the closing phenylalanine or tryptophan. The D gene is left open where the match is weak. Size is omitted from some rows. Given values are once, few, many or a class for expanded clones.

v_gene: TRBV7-9
j_gene: TRBJ2-5
d_gene: TRBD1
len: 16
abundance: .
CDR3aa: CASSLVGQGHSETQYF
CDR3nt: TGTGCCAGCAGCTTAGTAGGACAGGGACATTCGGAGACCCAGTACTTC

v_gene: TRBV2
j_gene: TRBJ2-7
d_gene: TRBD1
len: 17
abundance: .
CDR3aa: CASSPGETGTDGYEQYF
CDR3nt: TGTGCCAGCAGCCCCGGGGAAACCGGGACAGATGGTTACGAGCAGTACTTC

v_gene: TRBV11-3
j_gene: TRBJ2-7
d_gene: .
len: 19
abundance: .
CDR3aa: CASSQGPPAQVGDLREQYF
CDR3nt: TGTGCCAGCAGCCAGGGGCCCCCGGCGCAGGTTGGGGACCTCCGGGAGCAGTACTTC

v_gene: TRBV5-1
j_gene: TRBJ2-3
d_gene: .
len: 14
abundance: .
CDR3aa: CASSSTYRVVSQYF
CDR3nt: TGCGCCAGCAGCTCCACCTACAGGGTAGTGTCGCAGTATTTT

v_gene: TRBV7-9
j_gene: TRBJ1-4
d_gene: TRBD1
len: 15
abundance: few
CDR3aa: CASSLPGQGNEKLFF
CDR3nt: TGTGCCAGCAGCTTACCGGGACAGGGTAATGAAAAACTGTTTTTT

v_gene: TRBV5-4
j_gene: TRBJ2-1
d_gene: TRBD1
len: 15
abundance: .
CDR3aa: CASNVKQGGNNEQFF
CDR3nt: TGTGCCAGCAACGTCAAACAGGGGGGAAACAATGAGCAGTTCTTC

v_gene: TRBV5-6
j_gene: TRBJ2-1
d_gene: .
len: 15
abundance: .
CDR3aa: CASSWTAHSYNEQFF
CDR3nt: TGTGCCAGCAGCTGGACTGCGCACTCCTACAATGAGCAGTTCTTC

v_gene: TRBV4-2
j_gene: TRBJ2-2
d_gene: .
len: 16
abundance: .
CDR3aa: CASSHSGGTRGGELFF
CDR3nt: TGTGCCAGCAGCCACTCCGGCGGGACGCGGGGCGGGGAGCTGTTTTTT

v_gene: TRBV2
j_gene: TRBJ1-2
d_gene: .
len: 13
abundance: .
CDR3aa: CASLVCRDNGYTF
CDR3nt: TGTGCCAGCCTCGTCTGCCGGGACAACGGCTACACCTTC

v_gene: TRBV4-3
j_gene: TRBJ2-7
d_gene: TRBD1
len: 15
abundance: .
CDR3aa: CASSQGDRSSYEQYF
CDR3nt: TGCGCCAGCAGCCAAGGGGACAGAAGCTCCTACGAGCAGTACTTC

v_gene: TRBV25-1
j_gene: TRBJ2-1
d_gene: TRBD2
len: 13
abundance: .
CDR3aa: CASSLAGVFEQFF
CDR3nt: TGTGCCAGCAGTCTAGCGGGAGTCTTTGAGCAGTTCTTC

v_gene: TRBV4-1
j_gene: TRBJ2-7
d_gene: TRBD1
len: 15
abundance: .
CDR3aa: CASSLRQGGLREQYF
CDR3nt: TGCGCCAGCAGCCTCCGACAGGGTGGGTTACGAGAGCAGTACTTC

v_gene: TRBV28
j_gene: TRBJ2-7
d_gene: .
len: 14
abundance: once
CDR3aa: CASSFNSCGHEQYF
CDR3nt: TGTGCCAGCAGTTTTAACAGTTGTGGTCACGAGCAGTACTTC

v_gene: TRBV5-6
j_gene: TRBJ2-7
d_gene: TRBD1
len: 14
abundance: .
CDR3aa: CASSLHRGRDEQYF
CDR3nt: TGTGCCAGCAGCTTACACAGGGGGCGAGACGAGCAGTACTTC

v_gene: TRBV6-1
j_gene: TRBJ1-2
d_gene: .
len: 15
abundance: .
CDR3aa: CASSRDTDGGYGYTF
CDR3nt: TGTGCCAGCAGCCGGGACACCGACGGTGGCTATGGCTACACCTTC

v_gene: TRBV19
j_gene: TRBJ2-2
d_gene: .
len: 14
abundance: few
CDR3aa: CASSIEPGPGELFF
CDR3nt: TGTGCCAGTAGTATAGAGCCAGGGCCCGGGGAGCTGTTTTTT

v_gene: TRBV27
j_gene: TRBJ2-1
d_gene: TRBD2
len: 15
abundance: few
CDR3aa: CASSFGGGSYNEQFF
CDR3nt: TGTGCCAGCAGTTTTGGGGGGGGCTCCTACAATGAGCAGTTCTTC

v_gene: TRBV4-1
j_gene: TRBJ2-7
d_gene: .
len: 16
abundance: .
CDR3aa: CASSPQPQIGSYEQYF
CDR3nt: TGCGCCAGCAGCCCTCAACCCCAGATCGGGTCCTACGAGCAGTACTTC

v_gene: TRBV28
j_gene: TRBJ1-3
d_gene: TRBD1
len: 16
abundance: .
CDR3aa: CASSLDRDSSGNTIYF
CDR3nt: TGTGCCAGCAGTCTCGACCGGGACAGTAGTGGTAACACCATATATTTT

v_gene: TRBV5-1
j_gene: TRBJ1-2
d_gene: .
len: 14
abundance: .
CDR3aa: CASSLGGSGYGYTF
CDR3nt: TGCGCCAGCAGCTTGGGAGGGAGTGGGTATGGCTACACCTTC

v_gene: TRBV9
j_gene: TRBJ2-7
d_gene: .
len: 17
abundance: .
CDR3aa: CASSPQGGGGHSYEQYF
CDR3nt: TGTGCCAGCAGCCCCCAAGGAGGGGGCGGCCACTCCTACGAGCAGTACTTC

v_gene: TRBV5-1
j_gene: TRBJ2-2
d_gene: .
len: 15
abundance: .
CDR3aa: CASSLVSQGAGELFF
CDR3nt: TGCGCCAGCAGCTTGGTAAGCCAGGGCGCCGGGGAGCTGTTTTTT

v_gene: TRBV15
j_gene: TRBJ1-1
d_gene: TRBD1
len: 18
abundance: once
CDR3aa: CATSRDSYSGQPNTEAFF
CDR3nt: TGTGCCACCAGCAGAGATTCCTATTCGGGACAGCCGAACACTGAAGCTTTCTTT

v_gene: TRBV6-1
j_gene: TRBJ2-1
d_gene: TRBD2
len: 17
abundance: .
CDR3aa: CASSEGLAGDPYNEQFF
CDR3nt: TGTGCCAGCAGTGAGGGACTAGCGGGAGACCCCTACAATGAGCAGTTCTTC

v_gene: TRBV19
j_gene: TRBJ1-2
d_gene: .
len: 11
abundance: .
CDR3aa: CASQRAGGYTF
CDR3nt: TGTGCCAGTCAACGCGCAGGCGGCTACACCTTC

v_gene: TRBV10-3
j_gene: TRBJ1-1
d_gene: TRBD1
len: 12
abundance: .
CDR3aa: CATGTVNTEAFF
CDR3nt: TGTGCCACCGGGACAGTCAACACTGAAGCTTTCTTT

v_gene: TRBV20-1
j_gene: TRBJ1-5
d_gene: .
len: 11
abundance: .
CDR3aa: CSGATGQPQHF
CDR3nt: TGCAGTGGCGCGACAGGACAGCCCCAGCATTTT

v_gene: TRBV6-1
j_gene: TRBJ1-4
d_gene: .
len: 17
abundance: .
CDR3aa: CASSEADWTAVNEKLFF
CDR3nt: TGTGCCAGCAGTGAAGCGGATTGGACAGCCGTTAATGAAAAACTGTTTTTT

v_gene: TRBV7-3
j_gene: TRBJ1-5
d_gene: .
len: 15
abundance: .
CDR3aa: CASSPGREGDQPQHF
CDR3nt: TGTGCCAGCAGCCCGGGTAGGGAGGGGGATCAGCCCCAGCATTTT

v_gene: TRBV2
j_gene: TRBJ2-1
d_gene: TRBD2
len: 12
abundance: .
CDR3aa: CASKGTTNEQFF
CDR3nt: TGTGCCAGCAAGGGGACTACCAATGAGCAGTTCTTC

v_gene: TRBV13
j_gene: TRBJ2-1
d_gene: .
len: 17
abundance: .
CDR3aa: CASSSSSGYSSYNEQFF
CDR3nt: TGTGCCAGCAGCTCCTCCAGCGGGTACAGCTCCTACAATGAGCAGTTCTTC

v_gene: TRBV29-1
j_gene: TRBJ1-1
d_gene: .
len: 12
abundance: .
CDR3aa: CSVGRGNTGAFF
CDR3nt: TGCAGCGTTGGGCGCGGGAACACTGGAGCTTTCTTT

v_gene: TRBV9
j_gene: TRBJ2-3
d_gene: TRBD2
len: 17
abundance: .
CDR3aa: CASSVGLAGVETDTQYF
CDR3nt: TGTGCCAGCAGCGTCGGACTAGCGGGAGTGGAGACAGATACGCAGTATTTT

v_gene: TRBV15
j_gene: TRBJ2-7
d_gene: TRBD2
len: 20
abundance: few
CDR3aa: CATSSYRGTSGTHPYIEQYF
CDR3nt: TGTGCCACCAGCAGTTACCGCGGGACTAGCGGGACCCATCCCTATATCGAGCAGTACTTC

v_gene: TRBV5-3
j_gene: TRBJ2-1
d_gene: .
len: 15
abundance: .
CDR3aa: CARRLLWRSYNEQFF
CDR3nt: TGTGCCAGAAGGCTTCTCTGGCGGTCCTACAATGAGCAGTTCTTC

v_gene: TRBV12-5
j_gene: TRBJ2-3
d_gene: .
len: 15
abundance: .
CDR3aa: CASVLGRDGTDTQYF
CDR3nt: TGTGCTAGTGTCTTAGGGCGGGACGGCACAGATACGCAGTATTTT

v_gene: TRBV7-9
j_gene: TRBJ2-7
d_gene: .
len: 15
abundance: once
CDR3aa: CASSPAAGIHYEQYF
CDR3nt: TGTGCCAGCAGCCCGGCGGCGGGAATTCATTACGAGCAGTACTTC

v_gene: TRBV9
j_gene: TRBJ1-5
d_gene: .
len: 19
abundance: .
CDR3aa: CASSTNSTGKSIQFRPQHF
CDR3nt: TGTGCCAGCAGTACAAACTCTACAGGGAAGTCTATTCAATTTCGGCCCCAGCATTTT

v_gene: TRBV27
j_gene: TRBJ2-1
d_gene: .
len: 14
abundance: .
CDR3aa: CASSFSEQGGEQFF
CDR3nt: TGTGCCAGCAGTTTTTCGGAACAAGGGGGTGAGCAGTTCTTC

v_gene: TRBV19
j_gene: TRBJ2-3
d_gene: TRBD2
len: 17
abundance: .
CDR3aa: CASSITKRELGTDTQYF
CDR3nt: TGTGCCAGTAGTATTACCAAGCGGGAGCTCGGCACAGATACGCAGTATTTT

v_gene: TRBV4-3
j_gene: TRBJ2-5
d_gene: .
len: 13
abundance: .
CDR3aa: CASSHYGQETQYF
CDR3nt: TGCGCCAGCAGCCATTACGGGCAAGAGACCCAGTACTTC

v_gene: TRBV11-2
j_gene: TRBJ2-1
d_gene: .
len: 15
abundance: .
CDR3aa: CASSSILAVYNEQFF
CDR3nt: TGTGCCAGCAGCTCAATTTTAGCGGTTTACAATGAGCAGTTCTTC

v_gene: TRBV10-1
j_gene: TRBJ2-3
d_gene: .
len: 14
abundance: .
CDR3aa: CASSSGLRTDTQYF
CDR3nt: TGCGCCAGCTCTTCGGGACTCCGCACAGATACGCAGTATTTT

v_gene: TRBV29-1
j_gene: TRBJ1-1
d_gene: .
len: 16
abundance: .
CDR3aa: CSVSRVRSVGSTEAFF
CDR3nt: TGCAGCGTTTCCCGCGTGCGGTCAGTAGGAAGCACTGAAGCTTTCTTT

v_gene: TRBV7-8
j_gene: TRBJ2-1
d_gene: TRBD2
len: 16
abundance: .
CDR3aa: CASSAYPGLAYNEQFF
CDR3nt: TGTGCCAGCAGCGCTTACCCGGGACTAGCCTACAATGAGCAGTTCTTC

v_gene: TRBV5-6
j_gene: TRBJ2-1
d_gene: TRBD2
len: 16
abundance: .
CDR3aa: CASSQRLAGGTKEQFF
CDR3nt: TGTGCCAGCAGCCAACGACTAGCGGGAGGGACAAAGGAGCAGTTCTTC

v_gene: TRBV15
j_gene: TRBJ2-3
d_gene: TRBD1
len: 17
abundance: once
CDR3aa: CATSSTVRGPSGDTQYF
CDR3nt: TGTGCCACCAGCAGTACCGTCAGGGGGCCCAGCGGGGATACGCAGTATTTT

v_gene: TRBV5-4
j_gene: TRBJ2-7
d_gene: TRBD1
len: 15
abundance: .
CDR3aa: CASSTGTGHSYEQYF
CDR3nt: TGTGCCAGCAGCACGGGGACAGGACACTCCTACGAGCAGTACTTC

v_gene: TRBV14
j_gene: TRBJ1-2
d_gene: .
len: 14
abundance: .
CDR3aa: CASSEGYTTYGYTF
CDR3nt: TGTGCCAGCAGCGAAGGATATACTACATATGGCTACACCTTC

v_gene: TRBV29-1
j_gene: TRBJ2-1
d_gene: TRBD2
len: 14
abundance: .
CDR3aa: CSVEGGRNGDEQFF
CDR3nt: TGCAGCGTTGAGGGCGGGAGGAACGGGGATGAGCAGTTCTTC

v_gene: TRBV19
j_gene: TRBJ2-1
d_gene: TRBD2
len: 12
abundance: .
CDR3aa: CASSSKRGEQFF
CDR3nt: TGTGCCAGTAGTAGCAAGCGGGGCGAGCAGTTCTTC

v_gene: TRBV18
j_gene: TRBJ1-5
d_gene: TRBD1
len: 15
abundance: .
CDR3aa: CASSPGTGGNQPQHF
CDR3nt: TGTGCCAGCTCTCCCGGGACAGGGGGCAATCAGCCCCAGCATTTT

v_gene: TRBV30
j_gene: TRBJ2-2
d_gene: TRBD2
len: 16
abundance: .
CDR3aa: CAWSPGTTMNTGELFF
CDR3nt: TGTGCCTGGAGCCCCGGGACTACGATGAACACCGGGGAGCTGTTTTTT

v_gene: TRBV18
j_gene: TRBJ2-2
d_gene: .
len: 16
abundance: .
CDR3aa: CASSPSAGGLTGELFF
CDR3nt: TGTGCCAGCTCACCGTCGGCAGGGGGGTTGACCGGGGAGCTGTTTTTT

v_gene: TRBV27
j_gene: TRBJ2-1
d_gene: .
len: 17
abundance: .
CDR3aa: CASSSTLTGPLYNEQFF
CDR3nt: TGTGCCAGCAGTTCGACCCTGACAGGCCCTTTGTACAATGAGCAGTTCTTC

v_gene: TRBV15
j_gene: TRBJ1-2
d_gene: TRBD1
len: 16
abundance: once
CDR3aa: CATSRDRQGFSYGYTF
CDR3nt: TGTGCCACCAGCAGAGACCGACAGGGCTTCTCCTATGGCTACACCTTC

v_gene: TRBV4-3
j_gene: TRBJ2-5
d_gene: TRBD2
len: 20
abundance: .
CDR3aa: CASSQDLVTGRLAGQETQYF
CDR3nt: TGCGCCAGCAGCCAAGATCTGGTTACGGGGCGGCTAGCGGGGCAAGAGACCCAGTACTTC

v_gene: TRBV19
j_gene: TRBJ2-1
d_gene: TRBD2
len: 21
abundance: .
CDR3aa: CASTPGIGLGLAGAFYNEQFF
CDR3nt: TGTGCCAGTACCCCAGGAATCGGATTGGGACTAGCGGGAGCTTTCTACAATGAGCAGTTCTTC

v_gene: TRBV30
j_gene: TRBJ1-6
d_gene: .
len: 17
abundance: .
CDR3aa: CAWSGADPDVRYSPLHF
CDR3nt: TGTGCCTGGAGTGGGGCCGACCCCGACGTTAGGTATTCACCCCTCCACTTT